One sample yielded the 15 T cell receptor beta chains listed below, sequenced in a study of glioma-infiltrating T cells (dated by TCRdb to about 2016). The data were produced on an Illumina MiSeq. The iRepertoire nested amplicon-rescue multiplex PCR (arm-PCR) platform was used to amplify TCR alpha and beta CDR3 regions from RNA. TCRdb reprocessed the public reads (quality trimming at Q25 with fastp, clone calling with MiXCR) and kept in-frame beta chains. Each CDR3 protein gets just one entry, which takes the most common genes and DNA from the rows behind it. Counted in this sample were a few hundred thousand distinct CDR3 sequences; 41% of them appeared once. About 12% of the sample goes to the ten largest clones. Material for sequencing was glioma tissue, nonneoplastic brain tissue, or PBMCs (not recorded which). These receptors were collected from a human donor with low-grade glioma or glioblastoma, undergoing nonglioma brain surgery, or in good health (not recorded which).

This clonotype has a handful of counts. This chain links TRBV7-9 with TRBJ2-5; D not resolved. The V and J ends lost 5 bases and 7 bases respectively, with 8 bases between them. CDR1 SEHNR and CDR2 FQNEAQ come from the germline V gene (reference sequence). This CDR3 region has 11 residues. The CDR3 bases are TGTGCCAGCAGCCAAGGGTGGACCCAGTACTTC. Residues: CASSQGWTQYF.

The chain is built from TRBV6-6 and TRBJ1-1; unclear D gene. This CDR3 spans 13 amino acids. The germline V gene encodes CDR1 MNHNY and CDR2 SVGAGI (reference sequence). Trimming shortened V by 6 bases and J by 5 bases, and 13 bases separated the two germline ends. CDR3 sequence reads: CASSSVEKTEAFF. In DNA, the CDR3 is TGTGCCAGCAGCTCTGTAGAGAAAACTGAAGCTTTCTTT.

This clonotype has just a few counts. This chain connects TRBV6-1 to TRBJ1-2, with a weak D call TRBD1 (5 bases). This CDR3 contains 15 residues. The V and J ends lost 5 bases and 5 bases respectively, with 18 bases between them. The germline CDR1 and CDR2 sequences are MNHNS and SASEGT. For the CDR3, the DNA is TGTGCCAGCAGTCGCCGGCAGGGCGGTTGGTATGGCTACACCTTC. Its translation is CASSRRQGGWYGYTF.

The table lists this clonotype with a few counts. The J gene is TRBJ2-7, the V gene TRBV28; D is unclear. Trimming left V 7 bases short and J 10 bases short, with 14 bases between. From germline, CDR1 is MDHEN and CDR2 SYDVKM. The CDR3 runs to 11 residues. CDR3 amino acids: CASTLWGFQYF. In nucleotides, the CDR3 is TGTGCCAGCACCCTGTGGGGTTTCCAGTACTTC.

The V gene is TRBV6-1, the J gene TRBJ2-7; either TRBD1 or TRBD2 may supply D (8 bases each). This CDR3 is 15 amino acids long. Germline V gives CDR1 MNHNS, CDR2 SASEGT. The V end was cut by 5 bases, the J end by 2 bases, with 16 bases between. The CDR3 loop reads CASSRTSRGPYEQYF. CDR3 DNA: TGTGCCAGCAGTAGGACTAGCAGGGGGCCCTACGAGCAGTACTTC.

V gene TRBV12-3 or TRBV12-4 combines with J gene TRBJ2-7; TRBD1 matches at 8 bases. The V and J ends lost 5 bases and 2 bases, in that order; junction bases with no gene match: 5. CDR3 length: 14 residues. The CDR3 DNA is TGTGCCAGCAGTCACAACAGGGGGGCCTACGAGCAGTACTTC. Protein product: CASSHNRGAYEQYF.

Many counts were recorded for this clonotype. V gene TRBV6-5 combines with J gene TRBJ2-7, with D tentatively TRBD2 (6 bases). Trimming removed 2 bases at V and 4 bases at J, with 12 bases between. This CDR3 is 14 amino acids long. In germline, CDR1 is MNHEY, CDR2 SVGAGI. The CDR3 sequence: CASSYAGSTYEQYF. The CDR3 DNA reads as TGTGCCAGCAGTTACGCCGGGAGCACATACGAGCAGTACTTC.

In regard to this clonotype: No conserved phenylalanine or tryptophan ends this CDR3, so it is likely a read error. CDR3 bases: TGTGCCAGCAGCTCAACGGGACTTCTCTACGAGCAGTACCTC. It translates to CASSSTGLLYEQYL. This sequence joins TRBV7-4 and TRBJ2-7; TRBD2 might be the D (6 bases). This CDR3 comprises 14 residues. V was cut by 4 bases and J by 3 bases, with 13 bases left in between. The germline V gene has CDR1 SGHVT and CDR2 SQSDAQ.

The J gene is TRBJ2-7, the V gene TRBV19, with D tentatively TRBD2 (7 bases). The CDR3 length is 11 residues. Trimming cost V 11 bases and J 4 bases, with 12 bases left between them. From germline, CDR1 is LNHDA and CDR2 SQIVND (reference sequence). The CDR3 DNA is TGTGCCTGGGGGGGGCCTTACGAGCAGTACTTC. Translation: CAWGGPYEQYF.

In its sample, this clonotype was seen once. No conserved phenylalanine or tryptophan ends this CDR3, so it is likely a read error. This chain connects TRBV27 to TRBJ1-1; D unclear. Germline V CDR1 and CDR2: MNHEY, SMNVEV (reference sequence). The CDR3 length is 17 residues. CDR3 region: CASSLGISRWRNTEAFL. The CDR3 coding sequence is TGCGCCAGCAGTTTAGGGATTAGCAGATGGAGGAACACTGAAGCTTTCCTT.

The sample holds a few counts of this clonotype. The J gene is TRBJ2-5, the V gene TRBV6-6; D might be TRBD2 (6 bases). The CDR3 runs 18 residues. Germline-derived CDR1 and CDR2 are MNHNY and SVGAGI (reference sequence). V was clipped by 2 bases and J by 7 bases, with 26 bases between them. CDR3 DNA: TGTGCCAGCAGTTACACCCCACCGGGACTCCCAAATCCCTGGACCCAGTACTTC. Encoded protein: CASSYTPPGLPNPWTQYF.

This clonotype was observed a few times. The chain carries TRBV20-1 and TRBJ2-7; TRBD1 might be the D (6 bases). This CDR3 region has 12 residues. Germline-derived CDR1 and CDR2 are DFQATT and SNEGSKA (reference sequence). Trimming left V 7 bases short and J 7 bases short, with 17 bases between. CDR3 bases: TGCAGTGTCAAAACGGGACAACCTGAGCAGTACTTC. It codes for CSVKTGQPEQYF.

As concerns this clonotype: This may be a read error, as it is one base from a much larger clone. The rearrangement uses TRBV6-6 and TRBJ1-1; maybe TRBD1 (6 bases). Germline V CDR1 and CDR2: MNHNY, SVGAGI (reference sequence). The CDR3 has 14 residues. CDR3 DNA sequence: TGTGCCAGCAGTGAGACAGGATTTAACACTGAACCTTTCTTT. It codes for CASSETGFNTEPFF.

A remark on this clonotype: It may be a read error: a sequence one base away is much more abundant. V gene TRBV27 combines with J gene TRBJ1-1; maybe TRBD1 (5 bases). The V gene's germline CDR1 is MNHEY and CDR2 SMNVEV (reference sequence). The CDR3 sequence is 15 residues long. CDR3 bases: TGTGCCAGCAGTTTAGGTGGGGCGCTGAACACTGAAGCTTTATTT. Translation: CASSLGGALNTEALF.

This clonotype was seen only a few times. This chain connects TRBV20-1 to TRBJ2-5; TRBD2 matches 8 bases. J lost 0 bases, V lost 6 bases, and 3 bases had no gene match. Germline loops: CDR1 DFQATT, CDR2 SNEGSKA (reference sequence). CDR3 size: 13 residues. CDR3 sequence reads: CSALSGNQETQYF. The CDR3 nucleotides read TGCAGTGCCCTTAGCGGGAACCAAGAGACCCAGTACTTC.